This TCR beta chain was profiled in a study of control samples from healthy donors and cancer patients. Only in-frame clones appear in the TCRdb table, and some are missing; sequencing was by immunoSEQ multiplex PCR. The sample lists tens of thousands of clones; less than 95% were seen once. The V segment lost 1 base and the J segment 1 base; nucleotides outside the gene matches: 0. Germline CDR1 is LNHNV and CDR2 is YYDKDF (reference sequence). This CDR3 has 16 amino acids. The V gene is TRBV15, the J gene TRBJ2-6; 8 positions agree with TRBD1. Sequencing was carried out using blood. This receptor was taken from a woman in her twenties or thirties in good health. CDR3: CATSRGQGSGANVLTF. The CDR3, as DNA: TGTGCCACCAGCAGAGGACAGGGGTCTGGGGCCAACGTCCTGACTTTC.